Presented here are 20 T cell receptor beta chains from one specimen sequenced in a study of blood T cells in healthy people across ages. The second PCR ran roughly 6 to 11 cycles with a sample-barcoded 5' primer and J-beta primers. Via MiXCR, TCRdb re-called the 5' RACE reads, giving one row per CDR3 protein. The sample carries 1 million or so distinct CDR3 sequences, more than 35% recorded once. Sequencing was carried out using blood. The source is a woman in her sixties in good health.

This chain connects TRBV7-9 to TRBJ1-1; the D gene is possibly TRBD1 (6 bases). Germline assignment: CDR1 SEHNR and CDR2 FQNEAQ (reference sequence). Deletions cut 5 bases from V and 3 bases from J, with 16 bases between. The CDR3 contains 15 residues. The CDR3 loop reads CASSPGTNRDTEAFF. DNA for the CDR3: TGTGCCAGCAGCCCTGGGACAAACCGGGACACTGAAGCTTTCTTT. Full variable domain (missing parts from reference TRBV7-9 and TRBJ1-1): DTGVSQNPRHKITKRGQNVTFRCDPISEHNRLYWYRQTLGQGPEFLTYFQNEAQLEKSRLLSDRFSAERPKGSFSTLEIQRTEQGDSAMYLCASSPGTNRDTEAFFGQGTRLTVV.

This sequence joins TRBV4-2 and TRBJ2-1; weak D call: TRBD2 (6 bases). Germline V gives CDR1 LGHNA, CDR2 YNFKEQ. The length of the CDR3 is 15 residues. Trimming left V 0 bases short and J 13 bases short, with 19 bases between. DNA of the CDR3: TGTGCCAGCAGCCAAGACGGGAGCATGGGAGAGACCCAGTTCTTC. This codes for CASSQDGSMGETQFF.

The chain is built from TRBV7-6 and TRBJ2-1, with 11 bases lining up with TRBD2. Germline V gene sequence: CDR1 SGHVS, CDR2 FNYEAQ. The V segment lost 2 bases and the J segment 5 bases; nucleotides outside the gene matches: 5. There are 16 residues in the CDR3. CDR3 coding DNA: TGTGCCAGCAGCTTAATTGGGACTAGCGGAAACAATGAGCAGTTCTTC. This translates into CASSLIGTSGNNEQFF.

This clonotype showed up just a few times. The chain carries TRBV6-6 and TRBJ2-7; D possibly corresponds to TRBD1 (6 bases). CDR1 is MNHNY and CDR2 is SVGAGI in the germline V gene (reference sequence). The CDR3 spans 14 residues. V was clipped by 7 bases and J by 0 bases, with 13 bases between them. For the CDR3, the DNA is TGTGCCAGCAATACAGGGAGAACCTCCTACGAGCAGTACTTC. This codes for CASNTGRTSYEQYF.

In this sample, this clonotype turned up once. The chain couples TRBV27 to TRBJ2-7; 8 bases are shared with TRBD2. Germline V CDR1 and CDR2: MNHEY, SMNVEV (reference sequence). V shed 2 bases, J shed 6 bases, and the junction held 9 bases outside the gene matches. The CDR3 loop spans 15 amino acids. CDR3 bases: TGTGCCAGCAGTTTAAGCCGGACTAGCTCTCTCGAGCAGTACTTC. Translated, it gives CASSLSRTSSLEQYF.

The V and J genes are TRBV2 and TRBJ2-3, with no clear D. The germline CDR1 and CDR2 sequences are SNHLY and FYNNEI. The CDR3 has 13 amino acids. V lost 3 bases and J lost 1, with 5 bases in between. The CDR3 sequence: CASSDTRTDTQYF. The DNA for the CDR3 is TGTGCCAGCAGTGACACCCGCACAGATACGCAGTATTTT.

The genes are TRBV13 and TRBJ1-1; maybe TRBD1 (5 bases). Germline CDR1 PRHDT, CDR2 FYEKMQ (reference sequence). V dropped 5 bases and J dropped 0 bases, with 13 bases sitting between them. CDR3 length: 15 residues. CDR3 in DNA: TGTGCCAGCAGCCCCCAGGGTCCTGTGAACACTGAAGCTTTCTTT. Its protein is CASSPQGPVNTEAFF.

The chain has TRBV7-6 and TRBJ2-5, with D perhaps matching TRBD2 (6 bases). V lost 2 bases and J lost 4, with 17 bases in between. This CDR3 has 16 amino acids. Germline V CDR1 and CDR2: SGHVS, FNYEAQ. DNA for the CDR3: TGTGCCAGCAGCTTAACCTACGGAGGGGCAGGAGAGACCCAGTACTTC. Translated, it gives CASSLTYGGAGETQYF.

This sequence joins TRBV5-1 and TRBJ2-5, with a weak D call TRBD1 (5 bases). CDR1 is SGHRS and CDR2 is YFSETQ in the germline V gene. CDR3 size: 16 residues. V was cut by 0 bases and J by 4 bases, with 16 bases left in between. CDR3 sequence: CASSLDTGNRPETQYF. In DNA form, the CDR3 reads TGCGCCAGCAGCTTGGATACAGGTAATCGACCAGAGACCCAGTACTTC.

The CDR3 nucleotides are TGTGCCAGCAGTTACGGACAGGGGAATTGGGAGACCCAGTACTTC. It encodes CASSYGQGNWETQYF. The chain employs TRBV6-2 or TRBV6-3 and TRBJ2-7; 9 bases fit TRBD1. The J call is doubtful: the DNA matches TRBJ2-5 better. The CDR3 is made up of 15 amino acids. Germline lookup yields CDR1 MNHEY and CDR2 SVGEGT.

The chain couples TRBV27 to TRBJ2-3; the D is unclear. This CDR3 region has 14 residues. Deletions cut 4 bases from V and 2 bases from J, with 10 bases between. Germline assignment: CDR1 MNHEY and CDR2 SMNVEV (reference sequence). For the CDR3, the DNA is TGTGCCAGCAGTTATAGGATGGACACAGATACGCAGTATTTT. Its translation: CASSYRMDTDTQYF.

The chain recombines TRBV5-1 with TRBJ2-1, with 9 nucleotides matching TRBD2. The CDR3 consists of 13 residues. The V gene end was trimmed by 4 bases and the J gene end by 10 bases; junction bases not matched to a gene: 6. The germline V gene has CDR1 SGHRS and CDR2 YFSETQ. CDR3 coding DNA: TGCGCCAGCAGCACTAGCGGGCTGGACGAGCAGTTCTTC. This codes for CASSTSGLDEQFF. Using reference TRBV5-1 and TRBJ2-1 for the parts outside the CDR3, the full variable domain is KAGVTQTPRYLIKTRGQQVTLSCSPISGHRSVSWYQQTPGQGLQFLFEYFSETQRNKGNFPGRFSGRQFSNSRSEMNVSTLELGDSALYLCASSTSGLDEQFFGPGTRLTVL.

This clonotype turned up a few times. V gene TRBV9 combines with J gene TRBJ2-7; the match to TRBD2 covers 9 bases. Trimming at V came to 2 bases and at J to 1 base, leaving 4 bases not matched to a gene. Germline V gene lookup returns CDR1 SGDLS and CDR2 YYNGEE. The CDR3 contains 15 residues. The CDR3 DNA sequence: TGTGCCAGCAGCGTTAGCGGGAGAGAATCCTACGAGCAGTACTTC. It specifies CASSVSGRESYEQYF.

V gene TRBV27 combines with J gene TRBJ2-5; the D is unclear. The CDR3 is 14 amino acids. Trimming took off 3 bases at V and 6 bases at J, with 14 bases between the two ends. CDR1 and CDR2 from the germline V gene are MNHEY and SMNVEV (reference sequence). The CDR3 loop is CASSFSSFGQTQYF. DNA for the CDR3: TGTGCCAGCAGTTTTAGCAGCTTCGGACAGACCCAGTACTTC.

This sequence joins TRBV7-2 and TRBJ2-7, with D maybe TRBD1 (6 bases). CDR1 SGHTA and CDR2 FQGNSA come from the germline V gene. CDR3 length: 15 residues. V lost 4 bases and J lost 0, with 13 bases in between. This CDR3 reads CASSSTGQSSYEQYF. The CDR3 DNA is TGTGCCAGCAGCTCAACAGGGCAAAGCTCCTACGAGCAGTACTTC.

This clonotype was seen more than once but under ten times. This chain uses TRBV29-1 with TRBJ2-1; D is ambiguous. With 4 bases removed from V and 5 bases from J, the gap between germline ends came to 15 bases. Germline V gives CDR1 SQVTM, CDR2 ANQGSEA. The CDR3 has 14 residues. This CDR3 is CSVVRRLAHNEQFF. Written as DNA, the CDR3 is TGCAGCGTTGTTCGTCGATTAGCACACAATGAGCAGTTCTTC.

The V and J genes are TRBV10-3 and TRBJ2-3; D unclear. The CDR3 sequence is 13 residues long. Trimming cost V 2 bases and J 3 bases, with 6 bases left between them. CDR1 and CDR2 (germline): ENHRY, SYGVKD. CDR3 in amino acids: CAISESSTDTQYF. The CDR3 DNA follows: TGTGCCATCAGTGAGAGTAGTACAGATACGCAGTATTTT.

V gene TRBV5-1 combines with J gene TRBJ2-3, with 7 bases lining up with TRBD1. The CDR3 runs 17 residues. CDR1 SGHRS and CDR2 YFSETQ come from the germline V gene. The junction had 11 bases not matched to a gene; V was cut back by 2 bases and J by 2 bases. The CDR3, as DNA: TGCGCCAGCAGCTTATCCAGGACAGGAGATAACACAGATACGCAGTATTTT. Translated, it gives CASSLSRTGDNTDTQYF.

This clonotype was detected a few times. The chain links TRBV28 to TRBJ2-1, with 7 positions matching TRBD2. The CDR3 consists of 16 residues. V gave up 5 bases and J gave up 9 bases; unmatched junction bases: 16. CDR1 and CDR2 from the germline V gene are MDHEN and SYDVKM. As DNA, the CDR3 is TGTGCCAGCAGTCCACCCGGCGGGAGTAGATTAGGTGAGCAGTTCTTC. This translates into CASSPPGGSRLGEQFF.

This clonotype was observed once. The DNA of the CDR3 is TGCGCCAGCAGCCCGACATCCGGGGGCGTTAATGAGCAGTTCTTC. Translation gives CASSPTSGGVNEQFF. The V call is TRBV5-1, the J call TRBJ2-1, with D possibly called TRBD1 or TRBD2 (6 bases each). Germline-derived CDR1 and CDR2 are SGHRS and YFSETQ. V was shortened by 4 bases and J by 7 bases, with 18 bases between the two germline ends. The CDR3 loop spans 15 amino acids. Based on the CDR3 plus reference TRBV5-1 and TRBJ2-1, the full variable domain is KAGVTQTPRYLIKTRGQQVTLSCSPISGHRSVSWYQQTPGQGLQFLFEYFSETQRNKGNFPGRFSGRQFSNSRSEMNVSTLELGDSALYLCASSPTSGGVNEQFFGPGTRLTVL.